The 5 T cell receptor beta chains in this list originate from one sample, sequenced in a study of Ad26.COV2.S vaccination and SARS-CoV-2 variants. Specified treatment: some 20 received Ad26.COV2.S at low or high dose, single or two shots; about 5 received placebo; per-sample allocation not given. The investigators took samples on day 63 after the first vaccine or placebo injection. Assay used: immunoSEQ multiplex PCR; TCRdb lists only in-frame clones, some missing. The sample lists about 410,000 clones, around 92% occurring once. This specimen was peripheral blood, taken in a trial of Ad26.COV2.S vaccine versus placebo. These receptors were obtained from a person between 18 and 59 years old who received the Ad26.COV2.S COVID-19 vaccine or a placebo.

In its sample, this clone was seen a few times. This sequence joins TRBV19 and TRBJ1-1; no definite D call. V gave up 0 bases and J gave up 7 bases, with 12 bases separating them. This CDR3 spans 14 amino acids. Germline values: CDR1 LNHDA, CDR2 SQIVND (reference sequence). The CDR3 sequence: CASSIDLTNGEAFF. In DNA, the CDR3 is TGTGCCAGTAGTATAGATCTGACGAACGGTGAAGCTTTCTTT.

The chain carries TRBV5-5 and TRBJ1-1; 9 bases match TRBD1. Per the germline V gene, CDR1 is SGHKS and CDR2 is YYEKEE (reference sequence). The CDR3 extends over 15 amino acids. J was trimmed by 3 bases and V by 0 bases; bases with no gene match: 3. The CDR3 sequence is CASSLGDRVYTEAFF. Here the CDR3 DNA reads TGTGCCAGCAGCTTGGGGGACAGGGTTTACACTGAAGCTTTCTTT.

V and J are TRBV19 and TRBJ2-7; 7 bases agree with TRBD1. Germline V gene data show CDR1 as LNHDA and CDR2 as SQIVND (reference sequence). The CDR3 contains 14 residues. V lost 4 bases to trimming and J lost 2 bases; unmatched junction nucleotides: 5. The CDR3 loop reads CASSRSGGPYEQYF. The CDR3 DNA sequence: TGTGCCAGTAGTAGGTCAGGGGGTCCCTACGAGCAGTACTTC.

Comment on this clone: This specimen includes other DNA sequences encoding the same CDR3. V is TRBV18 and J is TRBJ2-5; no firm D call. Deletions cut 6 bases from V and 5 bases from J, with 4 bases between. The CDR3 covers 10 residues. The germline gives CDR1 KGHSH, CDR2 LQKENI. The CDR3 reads CASSGETQYF. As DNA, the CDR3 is TGTGCCAGCTCTGGGGAGACCCAGTACTTC.

The CDR3 loop is CASSQDFSGAGIQYF. The CDR3 DNA reads as TGCGCCAGCAGCCAAGATTTTAGCGGGGCTGGCATTCAGTACTTC. The V gene is TRBV4-3, the J gene TRBJ2-4; TRBD2 agrees at 8 bases. The trim removed 0 bases at V and 9 bases at J, leaving 7 bases unmatched. CDR1 is LGHNA, CDR2 YSLEER, per germline. This CDR3 spans 15 amino acids.